The T cell receptor beta chain described here comes from a study of blood T cells in healthy people across ages. General observations from the study: Relative to aged donors, long-lived donors carried more naive CD4+ cells and displayed higher diversity. Changes in expanded clonotypes were possibly confounded, as the CMV status of donors was unknown.

Each sample provided at least 5 micrograms of extracted total RNA. A sample-barcoded 5' primer and a J-beta primer mix were used in a second PCR of about 6 to 11 cycles. A template-switch adaptor containing 12 random nucleotides labeled each cDNA molecule. One entry per CDR3 protein results from TCRdb running MiXCR on the 5' RACE reads. This table has about 1,400,000 distinct CDR3 sequences, approximately 59% appearing once. V lost 2 bases to trimming and J lost 8 bases; unmatched junction nucleotides: 13. The CDR3 contains 16 residues. Germline CDR1 is DFQATT and CDR2 is SNEGSKA (reference sequence). Notes on this clonotype: Its antigen is undetermined.

The clonotype was recovered from a man younger than 35 in good health. Sequenced sample: blood. V and J are TRBV20-1 and TRBJ2-1; 9 nucleotides agree with TRBD2. This CDR3 is CSARLYSGRKPDEQFF. The DNA for the CDR3 is TGCAGTGCTAGACTATATAGCGGGAGAAAGCCGGATGAGCAGTTCTTC.